This is a list of T cell receptor beta chains from one sample in a study of T-cell reconstitution after alpha-beta-depleted transplantation in children. In TCRdb, the PCR reads were re-called with MiXCR into one record per CDR3 protein. The sample has fewer than 200,000 distinct CDR3 sequences; approximately 6.8% are singletons. The specimen comprised PBMCs from the stem cell graft donor, sampled from the stem cell graft. Every receptor here comes from a human donor who donated a stem cell graft to a child with Wiskott-Aldrich syndrome. The CDR3 runs from the conserved cysteine through the conserved F or W. The order of the fields is CDR3 length, clone size, V gene, D gene, J gene, CDR3 protein, CDR3 DNA. The D gene is left open where the match is weak. Clone size, where shown, is once, few, many, or a class for clones that have expanded.

14	many	TRBV29-1	-	TRBJ2-7	CSVVVITANYEQYF	TGCAGCGTTGTGGTTATAACAGCGAACTACGAGCAGTACTTC
10	many	TRBV20-1	-	TRBJ2-3	CSAAVDTQYF	TGCAGTGCTGCCGTAGATACGCAGTATTTT
12	few	TRBV20-1	-	TRBJ2-1	CSTKGGRDEQFF	TGCAGCACTAAGGGCGGTCGGGATGAGCAGTTCTTC
15	-	TRBV7-6	-	TRBJ2-7	CASSNRGAGYYEQYF	TGTGCCAGCAGCAACCGCGGGGCGGGCTATTACGAGCAGTACTTC
20	many	TRBV18	TRBD2	TRBJ2-1	CASSRLMTGLLTSGDNEQFF	TGTGCCAGCTCCCGACTGATGACAGGGCTCCTAACTAGCGGGGACAATGAGCAGTTCTTC
14	-	TRBV4-1	-	TRBJ1-5	CASSQVGSNQPQHF	TGCGCCAGCAGCCAAGTTGGGAGCAATCAGCCCCAGCATTTT
13	few	TRBV7-7	TRBD2	TRBJ2-1	CASSAERTSEQFF	TGTGCCAGCAGCGCAGAGAGGACTAGCGAGCAGTTCTTC
14	many	TRBV24-1	-	TRBJ2-3	CATSDLDSTDTQYF	TGTGCCACCAGTGATTTGGACAGCACCGATACGCAGTATTTT
17	many	TRBV25-1	-	TRBJ2-6	CASRIGSSNSGANVLTF	TGTGCCAGCAGGATAGGGTCCTCCAACTCTGGGGCCAACGTCCTGACTTTC
16	-	TRBV12-3/TRBV12-4	TRBD2	TRBJ2-2	CASSLNLAGATGELFF	TGTGCCAGCAGTTTGAATCTAGCGGGAGCCACCGGGGAGCTGTTTTTT
17	few	TRBV11-3	-	TRBJ2-1	CASSLGSRRLNDNEQFF	TGTGCCAGCAGCCTTGGCAGCAGACGACTTAACGACAATGAGCAGTTCTTC
15	few	TRBV30	-	TRBJ2-2	CAWRGVSLVAGELFF	TGTGCCTGGAGGGGCGTTAGTTTAGTCGCCGGGGAGCTGTTTTTT
17	-	TRBV20-1	TRBD2	TRBJ2-1	CSAGGGTSGKAENEQFF	TGCAGTGCTGGAGGTGGGACTAGCGGGAAGGCGGAAAATGAGCAGTTCTTC
16	few	TRBV18	-	TRBJ1-6	CASSPESSGYNSPLHF	TGTGCCAGCTCACCGGAATCCAGCGGGTATAATTCACCCCTCCACTTT
13	-	TRBV7-2	-	TRBJ1-2	CASSAQLAGGQTF	TGTGCCAGCAGCGCCCAACTGGCGGGGGGCCAGACCTTC
13	many	TRBV9	-	TRBJ1-1	CASSVAAGTEAFF	TGTGCCAGCAGCGTAGCGGCCGGCACTGAAGCTTTCTTT
14	many	TRBV5-1	-	TRBJ2-1	CASSLGIGPNEQFF	TGCGCCAGCAGCCTAGGTATAGGTCCGAATGAGCAGTTCTTC
13	once	TRBV20-1	-	TRBJ2-7	CSAASSVAYGQYF	TGCAGTGCTGCTTCTAGCGTTGCCTACGGGCAGTACTTC
13	many	TRBV20-1	-	TRBJ2-7	CSAETGPVYEQYF	TGCAGTGCCGAGACAGGTCCTGTCTACGAGCAGTACTTC
18	few	TRBV24-1	TRBD2	TRBJ2-3	CATSGPTGTSGPGDTQYF	TGTGCCACCAGTGGGCCAACAGGGACTAGCGGACCGGGAGATACGCAGTATTTT
16	many	TRBV24-1	-	TRBJ2-1	CATSDSTGSGNNEQFF	TGTGCCACCAGTGACTCGACAGGGAGCGGGAATAATGAGCAGTTCTTC
14	many	TRBV5-5	TRBD2	TRBJ2-5	CASSLFREGETQYF	TGTGCCAGCAGCTTGTTTCGGGAGGGTGAGACCCAGTACTTC
13	many	TRBV25-1	-	TRBJ2-5	CASSEAGKETQYF	TGTGCCAGCAGTGAGGCCGGAAAAGAGACCCAGTACTTC
12	once	TRBV29-1	-	TRBJ2-7	CSVEDRSYEQYF	TGCAGCGTTGAAGATAGGTCCTACGAGCAGTACTTC
13	many	TRBV29-1	TRBD1	TRBJ1-1	CSVGTLRQGEAFF	TGCAGCGTTGGTACCCTTAGACAGGGAGAAGCTTTCTTT
12	many	TRBV12-3/TRBV12-4	-	TRBJ1-2	CASSLLIHGYTF	TGTGCCAGCAGTTTGCTGATCCATGGCTACACCTTC
14	many	TRBV20-1	TRBD1	TRBJ2-3	CSAQRDRSTDTQYF	TGCAGTGCGCAACGGGACAGGAGCACAGATACGCAGTATTTT
12	many	TRBV2	-	TRBJ1-4	CASSLKNEKLFF	TGTGCCAGCAGCCTGAAAAATGAAAAACTGTTTTTT
14	many	TRBV20-1	-	TRBJ2-3	CSASSTAGTDTQYF	TGCAGTGCTTCTTCAACGGCGGGAACGGATACGCAGTATTTT
15	few	TRBV9	-	TRBJ2-1	CASSVGAGAGVEQFF	TGTGCCAGCAGCGTTGGGGCAGGGGCTGGTGTTGAGCAGTTCTTC
15	many	TRBV7-2	TRBD2	TRBJ2-1	CASSLALAADNEQFF	TGTGCCAGCAGCTTAGCCCTAGCGGCCGACAATGAGCAGTTCTTC
16	many	TRBV7-8	TRBD2	TRBJ2-1	CASSLNSGSSYNEQFF	TGTGCCAGCAGCTTGAACAGCGGGAGCTCCTACAATGAGCAGTTCTTC
13	many	TRBV4-1	-	TRBJ1-2	CASSQQGDYGYTF	TGCGCCAGCAGCCAACAGGGCGACTATGGCTACACCTTC
15	few	TRBV7-6	TRBD1	TRBJ1-5	CASSVGTGDNQPQHF	TGTGCCAGCAGCGTCGGGACAGGGGACAATCAGCCCCAGCATTTT
16	few	TRBV6-5	TRBD1	TRBJ1-5	CATSGTGSRLNQPQHF	TGTGCCACGTCGGGGACAGGGTCTCGTTTAAATCAGCCCCAGCATTTT
15	many	TRBV12-3/TRBV12-4	-	TRBJ2-1	CASSLKTPLGNEQFF	TGTGCCAGCAGTTTAAAAACACCCCTGGGGAATGAGCAGTTCTTC
15	few	TRBV7-2	-	TRBJ2-1	CASSFIHSILNEQFF	TGTGCCAGCAGCTTTATACACAGCATATTGAATGAGCAGTTCTTC
13	-	TRBV20-1	-	TRBJ1-5	CSASYASGQPQHF	TGCAGTGCTAGTTATGCGAGCGGCCAGCCCCAGCATTTT
19	many	TRBV11-1	-	TRBJ2-1	CASSFPTGPLASSYNEQFF	TGTGCCAGCAGCTTCCCAACAGGGCCCCTTGCCAGCTCCTACAATGAGCAGTTCTTC
12	-	TRBV29-1	-	TRBJ2-7	CSVEGNRDIQYF	TGCAGCGTTGAAGGGAACCGGGACATACAGTACTTC
15	few	TRBV7-7	TRBD1	TRBJ2-7	CASSLGDRGSHEQYF	TGTGCCAGCAGCTTAGGAGACAGGGGCAGTCACGAGCAGTACTTC
13	many	TRBV5-1	-	TRBJ2-5	CASREGRKETQYF	TGCGCCAGCAGGGAAGGGAGGAAGGAGACCCAGTACTTC
13	many	TRBV7-9	-	TRBJ2-3	CASTGNGTDTQYF	TGTGCCAGCACCGGGAACGGCACAGATACGCAGTATTTT
14	-	TRBV5-1	-	TRBJ2-5	CASSLGQSGETQYF	TGCGCCAGCAGCTTGGGACAGAGTGGAGAGACCCAGTACTTC
13	few	TRBV19	-	TRBJ2-1	CASSMGRFNEQFF	TGTGCCAGTAGTATGGGACGATTTAATGAGCAGTTCTTC
14	many	TRBV7-2	-	TRBJ1-5	CASSPETVNQPQHF	TGTGCCAGCAGCCCGGAGACTGTTAATCAGCCCCAGCATTTT